These T cell receptor beta chains were read from a single sample in a study of shared clonotypes between healthy human individuals. Libraries were prepared by immunoSEQ multiplex PCR; TCRdb keeps only in-frame clonotypes and omits some of them. The table lists about 690,000 clones, about 92% of them singletons, with about a third in the top ten. Sequences were obtained from memory CD8+ T cells from PBMCs. These receptors originate from a man between 18 and 35 years old in good health. Some clones in this sample may be carry-over from other donors' samples. The CDR3 runs from the conserved cysteine through the conserved F or W. D genes are given only for firm matches. Only part of the rows carry a size: once, few, many, or a class if the clone is expanded.

>NA|TRBJ2-3|NA|TRBV5-4
TGTGCCAGCAGCTTGTTCTCAGATACGCAGTATTTT
CASSLFSDTQYF
>NA|TRBJ1-2|TRBD1|TRBV10-3
TGTGCCATCAGTGAGTCGACAGGGACTAACTATGGCTACACCTTC
CAISESTGTNYGYTF
>NA|TRBJ2-1|TRBD2|TRBV9
TGTGCCAGCAGCGTAGTGGGTAGCGGGACCTACAATGAGCAGTTCTTC
CASSVVGSGTYNEQFF
>NA|TRBJ1-2|NA|TRBV4-3
TGCGCCAGCAGCCAAGATCTGAGGGATTGGTACACCTTC
CASSQDLRDWYTF
>NA|TRBJ2-6|NA|TRBV6-4
TGTGCCAGCACGGCCCGTGGCGGGGTCGGTGGGGCCAACGTCCTGACTTTC
CASTARGGVGGANVLTF
>once|TRBJ2-5|NA|TRBV5-5
TGTGCCAGCAGCTTCCCCACCGGGTCCTATGTGGAGACCCAGTACTTC
CASSFPTGSYVETQYF
>NA|TRBJ1-5|TRBD1|TRBV27
TGTGCCAGCAGTCAGGACAGGGGGCTCCGACAGCCCCAGCATTTT
CASSQDRGLRQPQHF
>NA|TRBJ2-1|TRBD2|TRBV7-9
TGTGCCAGCAGCTTAACAGCGGGAGGGCCACGCGATGAGCAGTTCTTC
CASSLTAGGPRDEQFF
>NA|TRBJ2-7|NA|TRBV5-1
TGCGCCAGCAGCTTGGGCAGCAGCTACGAGCAGTACTTC
CASSLGSSYEQYF
>NA|TRBJ1-3|NA|TRBV7-6
TGTGCCAGCAGCTTAGAGGGAGGACGGACATCTGGAAACACCATATATTTT
CASSLEGGRTSGNTIYF
>NA|TRBJ2-3|NA|TRBV25-1
TGTGCCAGCAGTGAACCCTCCCCCCGGAACACAGATACGCAGTATTTT
CASSEPSPRNTDTQYF
>NA|TRBJ2-3|NA|TRBV2
TGTGCCAGCAGTGAAGAGGGCCTAATCGCACCCACAGATACGCAGTATTTT
CASSEEGLIAPTDTQYF
>NA|TRBJ2-2|NA|TRBV27
TGTGCCAGCAGTCCCAACACCGGGGAGCTGTTTTTT
CASSPNTGELFF
>NA|TRBJ2-1|TRBD1|TRBV9
TGTGCCAGCAGCGTCTATCCCAGGGGGCAGAATGAGCAGTTCTTC
CASSVYPRGQNEQFF
>NA|TRBJ2-7|NA|TRBV28
TGTGCCAGCAGTTTAGGGGGTTACGAGCAGTACTTC
CASSLGGYEQYF
>NA|TRBJ2-3|NA|TRBV4-1
TGCGCCAGCAGCCATGGCACGGAGATCTCAGATACGCAGTATTTT
CASSHGTEISDTQYF
>NA|TRBJ2-7|TRBD1|TRBV5-1
TGCGCCAGCAGCTTGGGACAGGGGGCCTACGAGCAGTACTTC
CASSLGQGAYEQYF
>once|TRBJ2-7|NA|TRBV18
TGTGCCAGCTCACCATCCAGGGGTGGGTCCTACGAGCAGTACTTC
CASSPSRGGSYEQYF
>NA|TRBJ1-4|NA|TRBV9
TGTGCCAGCAGCGTAGGAGGGGATAATGAAAAACTGTTTTTT
CASSVGGDNEKLFF
>NA|TRBJ1-5|NA|TRBV19
TGTGCCAGTAGTATAGATGGAGGCTCAGGGCAGCCCCAGCATTTT
CASSIDGGSGQPQHF
>NA|TRBJ2-1|NA|TRBV7-9
TGTGCCAGCAGCTTAGGGTACAGTGAGCAGTTCTTC
CASSLGYSEQFF
>NA|TRBJ2-5|TRBD2|TRBV5-1
TGCGCCAGCAGCACCCCGGGACTAGGCCTTCAAGAGACCCAGTACTTC
CASSTPGLGLQETQYF
>NA|TRBJ1-2|TRBD1|TRBV5-5
TGTGCCAGCAGCAAACCGGGACAGGGGAGAGGCTACACCTTC
CASSKPGQGRGYTF
>NA|TRBJ1-2|NA|TRBV6-1
TGTGCCAGCAGGGGGGCGGGGACATCTTCCTTC
CASRGAGTSSF
>few|TRBJ2-7|TRBD1|TRBV7-9
TGTGCCAGCAGCTCCGGGCAGGGGGCGTACGAGCAGTACTTC
CASSSGQGAYEQYF
>NA|TRBJ2-1|TRBD2|TRBV19
TGTGCCAGTACGACTAGCGGGATGGATGAGCAGTTCTTC
CASTTSGMDEQFF
>NA|TRBJ1-1|TRBD1|TRBV7-3
TGTGCCAGCAGCCGAGGAGAAGAACAGGGGGCATGTACTGAAGCTTTCTTT
CASSRGEEQGACTEAFF
>NA|TRBJ2-2|NA|TRBV10-3
TGTGCCATCAGTGAGTCGGGTACAGTTGGACCAATCACCGGGGAGCTGTTTTTT
CAISESGTVGPITGELFF
>NA|TRBJ1-1|TRBD1|TRBV28
TGTGCCAGTTCCACAGGGGGTCCAACTGAAGCTTTCTTT
CASSTGGPTEAFF
>NA|TRBJ1-1|TRBD1|TRBV6-1
TGTGCCAGCAGCGATGACAGGGGGCGGACTGAAGCTTTCTTT
CASSDDRGRTEAFF
>NA|TRBJ2-1|TRBD2|TRBV27
TGTGCCACCACAAAAGGGACTAGAATCAATGAGCAGTTCTTC
CATTKGTRINEQFF
>NA|TRBJ2-1|TRBD2|TRBV6-5
TGTGCCAGCAGTCAAACTAGCGGGAGGGCGGGGGAGCAGTTCTTC
CASSQTSGRAGEQFF
>NA|TRBJ2-7|NA|TRBV15
TGTGCCACCAGCCGACATCGGGACACCCTCTACGAGCAGTACTTC
CATSRHRDTLYEQYF
>once|TRBJ2-3|NA|TRBV13
TGTGCCAGCAGCCCCGGCCGGACACTGGGAGATACGCAGTATTTT
CASSPGRTLGDTQYF
>NA|TRBJ2-7|TRBD2|TRBV7-2
TGTGCCAGCAGCTCCGGACTAGTGCCCGAGCAGTACTTC
CASSSGLVPEQYF
>NA|TRBJ1-2|TRBD1|TRBV9
TGTGCCAGCAGCGCGCTGGGACAGGGCCTAAACTATGGCTACACCTTC
CASSALGQGLNYGYTF
>NA|TRBJ1-1|NA|TRBV19
TGTGCCACCGCGCTACAGGGGAACACTGAAGCTTTCTTT
CATALQGNTEAFF
>NA|TRBJ2-6|NA|TRBV14
TGTGCCAGCAGCCATCACCCCGGCTCTGGGGCCAACGTCCTGACTTTC
CASSHHPGSGANVLTF
>NA|TRBJ2-7|TRBD2|TRBV2
TGTGCCAGCAGTGAAGGGGGAGGGGCGTCCTACGAGCAGTACTTC
CASSEGGGASYEQYF
>NA|TRBJ2-3|NA|TRBV7-9
TGTGCCAGCAGTCTGGGCGCAGATACGCAGTATTTT
CASSLGADTQYF
>NA|TRBJ2-1|TRBD2|TRBV27
TGTGCCAGCAGTTTCATCGGGGGGTTCAATGAGCAGTTCTTC
CASSFIGGFNEQFF
>NA|TRBJ2-5|NA|TRBV7-8
TGTGCCAGCAGCCGCATGGGACCCTCTCCCCCAGAGACCCAGTACTTC
CASSRMGPSPPETQYF
>NA|TRBJ2-3|NA|TRBV9
TGTGCCAGCAGCGTAGCCGGGGTTCTTCTGGATACGCAGTATTTT
CASSVAGVLLDTQYF
>NA|TRBJ2-3|TRBD1|TRBV7-2
TGTGCCAGCAGCCCTCCCAGGGGGATACTCAGGCGAGATACGCAGTATTTT
CASSPPRGILRRDTQYF
>NA|TRBJ2-3|NA|TRBV5-1
TGCGCCAGCAGCTCCCTGAGTCGGAGGAGTGCAGATACGCAGTATTTT
CASSSLSRRSADTQYF
>NA|TRBJ2-1|NA|TRBV7-2
TGTGCCAGCAGCTTAGACTTTCCCAGCTCCTACAATGAGCAGTTCTTC
CASSLDFPSSYNEQFF
>NA|TRBJ2-3|TRBD1|TRBV5-1
TGCGCCACCAGTCACGGGACAGGGGGCACAGATACGCGGTATTTT
CATSHGTGGTDTRYF